This T cell receptor (beta chain) was found in a study of blood T cell repertoires in COVID-19. Whole-study context: Whether acute or convalescent, the COVID-19 samples came from the United States, Italy and Spain.

V shed 4 bases, J shed 2 bases, and the junction held 4 bases outside the gene matches. Germline-derived CDR1 and CDR2 are SQVTM and ANQGSEA. CDR3 length: 13 residues. This clone occurred a few times. Assignments of participants to cohorts depended upon their own reported clinical history. The authors' processing: Reference gene primers were amplified, and this amplification served to estimate nucleated cell counts. Only in-frame clones appear in the TCRdb table, and some are missing; sequencing was by immunoSEQ multiplex PCR. Clone size and V and J calls were adopted from that table, with D and trimming inferred from the DNA. The sample shows 250,000 to 400,000 clones, over 85% of them seen only once.

Sequencing used PBMCs or T cells enriched from blood (not recorded which). This clonotype was obtained from a man aged 55 to 70 who had recovered from COVID-19. The chain combines TRBV29-1 with TRBJ1-2, with 7 bases fitting TRBD1. CDR3 residues: CSVARQGNYGYTF. The CDR3 nucleotides are TGCAGCGTTGCCCGACAGGGCAACTATGGCTACACCTTC.